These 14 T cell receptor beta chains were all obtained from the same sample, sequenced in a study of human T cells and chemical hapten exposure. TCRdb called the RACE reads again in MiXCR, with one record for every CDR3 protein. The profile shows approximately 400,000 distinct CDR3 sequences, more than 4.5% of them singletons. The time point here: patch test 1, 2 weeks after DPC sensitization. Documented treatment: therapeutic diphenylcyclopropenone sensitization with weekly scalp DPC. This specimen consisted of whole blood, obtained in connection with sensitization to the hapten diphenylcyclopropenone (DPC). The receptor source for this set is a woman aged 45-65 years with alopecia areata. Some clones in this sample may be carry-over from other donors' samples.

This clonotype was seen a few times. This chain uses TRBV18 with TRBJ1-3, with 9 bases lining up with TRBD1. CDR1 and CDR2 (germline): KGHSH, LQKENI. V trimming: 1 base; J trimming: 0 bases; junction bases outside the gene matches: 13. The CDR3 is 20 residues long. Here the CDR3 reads CASSPRPGTGNGVSGNTIYF. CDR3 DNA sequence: TGTGCCAGCTCACCACGTCCCGGGACAGGGAATGGGGTCTCTGGAAACACCATATATTTT.

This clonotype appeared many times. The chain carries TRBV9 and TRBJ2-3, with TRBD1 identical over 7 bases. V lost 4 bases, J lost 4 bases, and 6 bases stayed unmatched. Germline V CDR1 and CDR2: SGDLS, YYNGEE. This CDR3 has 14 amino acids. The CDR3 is CASSLTGIADTQYF. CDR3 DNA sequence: TGTGCCAGCAGCTTGACAGGGATAGCAGATACGCAGTATTTT.

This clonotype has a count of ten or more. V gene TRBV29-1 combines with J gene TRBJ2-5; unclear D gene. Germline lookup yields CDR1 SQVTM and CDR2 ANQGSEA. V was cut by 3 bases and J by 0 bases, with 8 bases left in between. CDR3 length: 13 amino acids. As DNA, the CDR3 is TGCAGCGTTGACACGGTGTACCAAGAGACCCAGTACTTC. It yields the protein CSVDTVYQETQYF.

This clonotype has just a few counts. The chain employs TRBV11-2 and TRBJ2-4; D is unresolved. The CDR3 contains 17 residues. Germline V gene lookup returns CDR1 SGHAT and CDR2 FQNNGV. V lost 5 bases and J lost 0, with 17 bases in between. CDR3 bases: TGTGCCAGCAGCCCGTTAAGTGCGGCTTTAGCCAAAAACATTCAGTACTTC. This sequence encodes CASSPLSAALAKNIQYF.

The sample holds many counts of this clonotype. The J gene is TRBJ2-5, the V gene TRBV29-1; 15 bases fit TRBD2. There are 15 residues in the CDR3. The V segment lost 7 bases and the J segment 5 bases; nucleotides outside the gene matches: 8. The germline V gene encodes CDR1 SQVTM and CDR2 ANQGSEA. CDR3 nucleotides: TGCAGCGCCGGACTAGCGGGAGGGCCGGGGGAGACCCAGTACTTC. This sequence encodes CSAGLAGGPGETQYF. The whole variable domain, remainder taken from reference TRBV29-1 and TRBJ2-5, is SAVISQKPSRDICQRGTSLTIQCQVDSQVTMMFWYRQQPGQSLTLIATANQGSEATYESGFVIDKFPISRPNLTFSTLTVSNMSPEDSSIYLCSAGLAGGPGETQYFGPGTRLLVL.

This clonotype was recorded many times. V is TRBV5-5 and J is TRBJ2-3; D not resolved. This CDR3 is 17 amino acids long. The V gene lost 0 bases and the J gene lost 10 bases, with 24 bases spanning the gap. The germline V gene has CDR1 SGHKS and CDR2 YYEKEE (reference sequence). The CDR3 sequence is CASSLVPATSGKLSQYF. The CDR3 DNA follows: TGTGCCAGCAGCTTGGTCCCGGCCACGAGTGGCAAGTTGTCGCAGTATTTT.

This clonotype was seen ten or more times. The CDR3 region has the DNA TGTGCCAGCAGCCCCTTGGGAACTATCTCTGGGGCCAACGTCCTGACTTTC. This gives the protein CASSPLGTISGANVLTF. The V and J genes are TRBV7-8 and TRBJ2-6; D remains ambiguous. CDR3 size: 17 residues. In germline, CDR1 is SGHVS, CDR2 FQNEAQ. Between the trimmed V and J ends, which lost 5 bases and 0 bases, there was a span of 14 bases.

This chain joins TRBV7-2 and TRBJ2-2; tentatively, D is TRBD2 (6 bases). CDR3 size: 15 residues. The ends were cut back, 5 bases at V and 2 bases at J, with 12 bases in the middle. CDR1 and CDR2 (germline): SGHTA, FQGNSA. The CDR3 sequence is CASSARDLNTGELFF. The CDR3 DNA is TGTGCCAGCAGCGCGCGGGACCTAAACACCGGGGAGCTGTTTTTT.

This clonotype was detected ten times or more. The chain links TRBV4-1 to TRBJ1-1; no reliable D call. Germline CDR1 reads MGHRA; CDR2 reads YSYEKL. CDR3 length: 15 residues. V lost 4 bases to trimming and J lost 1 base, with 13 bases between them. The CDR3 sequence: CASSPPAHGNTEAFF. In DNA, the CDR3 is TGCGCCAGCAGCCCCCCCGCCCACGGGAACACTGAAGCTTTCTTT.

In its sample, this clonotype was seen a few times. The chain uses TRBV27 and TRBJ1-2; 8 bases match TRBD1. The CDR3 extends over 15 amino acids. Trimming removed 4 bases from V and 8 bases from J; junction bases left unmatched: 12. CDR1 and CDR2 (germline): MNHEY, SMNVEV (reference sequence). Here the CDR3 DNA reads TGTGCCAGCAGTTCTACCGGGACAGGCCAAAACGGCTACACCTTC. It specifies CASSSTGTGQNGYTF.

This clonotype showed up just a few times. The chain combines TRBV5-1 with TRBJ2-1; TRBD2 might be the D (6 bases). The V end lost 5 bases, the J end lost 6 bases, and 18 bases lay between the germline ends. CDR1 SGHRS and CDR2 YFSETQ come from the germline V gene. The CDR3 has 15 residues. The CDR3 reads CASRSGSNYPNEQFF. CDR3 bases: TGCGCCAGCAGGAGCGGGTCCAATTACCCCAATGAGCAGTTCTTC.

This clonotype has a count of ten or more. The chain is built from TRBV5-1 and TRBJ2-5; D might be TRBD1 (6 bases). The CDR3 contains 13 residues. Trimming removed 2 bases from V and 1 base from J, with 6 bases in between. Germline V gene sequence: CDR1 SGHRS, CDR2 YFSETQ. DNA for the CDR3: TGCGCCAGCAGCTTACAGGGCCAAGAGACCCAGTACTTC. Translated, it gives CASSLQGQETQYF.

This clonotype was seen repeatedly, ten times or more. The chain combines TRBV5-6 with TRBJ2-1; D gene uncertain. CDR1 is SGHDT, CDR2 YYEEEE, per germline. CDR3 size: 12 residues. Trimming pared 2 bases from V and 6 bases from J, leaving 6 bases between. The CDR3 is CASSLQSNEQFF. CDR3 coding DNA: TGTGCCAGCAGCTTACAGAGCAATGAGCAGTTCTTC.

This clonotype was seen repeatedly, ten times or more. In nucleotides, the CDR3 is TGTGCCAGCAGCCCTAGAAACAGGGGCGAAGAAAAACTGTTTTTT. It specifies CASSPRNRGEEKLFF. The rearrangement uses TRBV7-9 and TRBJ1-4; 7 positions agree with TRBD1. The CDR3 consists of 15 residues. V lost 5 bases and J lost 8; bases outside the gene matches: 11. Germline V lookup: CDR1 SEHNR, CDR2 FQNEAQ (reference sequence).